A selection of T cell receptor beta chains follows, all from one sample in a study of cytomegalovirus exposure and HLA in healthy donors. Only in-frame clones appear in the TCRdb table, and some are missing; sequencing was by immunoSEQ multiplex PCR. This table holds over 150,000 clones, about four fifths found once. The sample consisted of PBMCs. The receptors were sampled from a man aged 30 to 45 in good health and CMV-seronegative. Each CDR3 is given with its conserved first and last residue. A D gene is named only where the DNA matches it firmly. The size field is filled for only some rows; it gives once, few, many or a size class.

.,.,TRBJ1-5,TRBV4-3,CASSPGTFGNQPQHF,TGCGCCAGCAGCCCCGGGACATTTGGCAATCAGCCCCAGCATTTT
.,.,TRBJ2-3,TRBV5-4,CASSLDSSDTQYF,TGTGCCAGCAGCCTTGACTCCTCAGATACGCAGTATTTT
.,.,TRBJ1-2,TRBV28,CATRLGGRQPSQWYGYTF,TGTGCCACCCGTTTGGGTGGTAGACAGCCTTCCCAATGGTATGGCTACACCTTC
TRBD1,few,TRBJ1-5,TRBV7-2,CASSIRGHQPQHF,TGTGCCAGCAGCATAAGGGGGCATCAGCCCCAGCATTTT
TRBD2,.,TRBJ2-1,TRBV6-6,CASRDTSGSANEQFF,TGTGCCAGCAGAGATACTAGCGGGAGTGCGAATGAGCAGTTCTTC
TRBD1,once,TRBJ1-2,TRBV7-2,CASSFWDRTYYGYTF,TGTGCCAGCAGCTTCTGGGACAGAACGTACTATGGCTACACCTTC
.,.,TRBJ2-2,TRBV11-3,CASSPSPGITGELFF,TGTGCCAGCAGTCCGTCCCCAGGGATTACCGGGGAGCTGTTTTTT
TRBD1,.,TRBJ1-3,TRBV7-2,CASSVRRGRRYF,TGTGCCAGCAGCGTTAGGAGGGGGCGTAGATATTTT
TRBD1,.,TRBJ1-5,TRBV19,CASSLDRGRSQPQHF,TGTGCCAGTAGTTTGGACAGGGGGCGAAGTCAGCCCCAGCATTTT
TRBD1,.,TRBJ2-2,TRBV15,CATSRAPTGGYWELFF,TGTGCCACCAGCAGGGCACCGACAGGGGGCTATTGGGAGCTGTTTTTT
.,.,TRBJ2-1,TRBV18,CASSPQGRNEQFF,TGTGCCAGCTCACCACAGGGGAGGAATGAGCAGTTCTTC
.,.,TRBJ1-2,TRBV6-1,CASSEEVRLYGYTF,TGTGCCAGCAGTGAAGAGGTCAGGTTGTATGGCTACACCTTC
.,.,TRBJ1-3,TRBV9,CASSVGGQGSGNTIYF,TGTGCCAGCAGCGTAGGGGGGCAGGGCTCTGGAAACACCATATATTTT
TRBD1,.,TRBJ1-5,TRBV4-1,CASSLKVGTGAQPQHF,TGCGCCAGCAGCCTCAAGGTGGGGACAGGCGCTCAGCCCCAGCATTTT
.,.,TRBJ2-5,TRBV5-1,CASSPTGGGETQYF,TGCGCCAGCTCCCCAACGGGGGGCGGGGAGACCCAGTACTTC
TRBD1,.,TRBJ1-2,TRBV6-4,CASSPSALTGQGYTF,TGTGCCAGCAGCCCCTCAGCCCTGACAGGGCAGGGCTACACCTTC
TRBD1,few,TRBJ1-3,TRBV18,CASSSNLQGAGNTIYF,TGTGCCAGCTCATCAAATCTACAGGGGGCTGGAAACACCATATATTTT
.,.,TRBJ2-3,TRBV7-3,CASSLAGITDTQYF,TGTGCCAGCAGCTTGGCGGGGATCACAGATACGCAGTATTTT
.,few,TRBJ1-4,TRBV6-1,CASSEAQEKLFF,TGTGCCAGCAGTGAAGCACAGGAAAAACTGTTTTTT
TRBD1,.,TRBJ2-7,TRBV6-5,CASSKGAGSYEQYF,TGTGCCAGCAGTAAGGGGGCTGGGTCCTACGAGCAGTACTTC
.,.,TRBJ2-3,TRBV7-3,CASSLQAGLNTDTQYF,TGTGCCAGCAGCTTGCAAGCGGGTCTTAACACAGATACGCAGTATTTT
.,.,TRBJ1-2,TRBV5-6,CASSPDSPGSYTF,TGTGCCAGCAGCCCGGACTCTCCGGGGAGCTACACCTTC
TRBD2,.,TRBJ2-1,TRBV29-1,CSVERLAGGDEQFF,TGCAGCGTTGAAAGGCTAGCGGGGGGCGATGAGCAGTTCTTC
.,.,TRBJ1-2,TRBV7-6,CASSPDTDYGYTF,TGTGCCAGCAGTCCGGACACTGACTATGGCTACACCTTC
.,.,TRBJ1-4,TRBV7-9,CASSPPGEDGEKLFF,TGTGCCAGCAGTCCACCGGGGGAGGATGGTGAAAAACTGTTTTTT
.,.,TRBJ1-3,TRBV19,CASSPHQGNAGNTIYF,TGTGCCAGTAGTCCACACCAGGGAAACGCTGGAAACACCATATATTTT
TRBD2,.,TRBJ2-1,TRBV4-1,CASSQVAGWTYNEQFF,TGCGCCAGCAGCCAGGTAGCGGGGTGGACATACAATGAGCAGTTCTTC
.,.,TRBJ1-2,TRBV10-3,CAISGQSDYGYTF,TGTGCCATCAGTGGCCAGTCTGACTATGGCTACACCTTC
TRBD1,.,TRBJ1-1,TRBV7-2,CASSLAVDRGQTEAFF,TGTGCCAGCAGCCTCGCCGTTGACAGGGGGCAAACTGAAGCTTTCTTT
TRBD1,.,TRBJ1-5,TRBV28,CASNIDRGRTQPQHF,TGTGCCAGCAATATAGACAGGGGGCGAACTCAGCCCCAGCATTTT
.,.,TRBJ1-1,TRBV30,CAIDGGTEAFF,TGTGCCATAGACGGGGGCACTGAAGCTTTCTTT
.,.,TRBJ1-3,TRBV7-6,CASSLRGLSSGNTIYF,TGTGCCAGCAGCTTAAGGGGTTTGAGCTCTGGAAACACCATATATTTT
TRBD1,.,TRBJ1-1,TRBV7-9,CASSLTGVNTEAFF,TGTGCCAGCAGCTTAACAGGGGTGAACACTGAAGCTTTCTTT
.,.,TRBJ1-1,TRBV7-9,CASSLVRDPTEAFF,TGTGCCAGCAGCTTAGTTCGAGATCCCACTGAAGCTTTCTTT
.,.,TRBJ2-7,TRBV11-3,CASSASAAQWREQYF,TGTGCCAGCAGCGCTAGCGCGGCTCAATGGAGGGAGCAGTACTTC
.,.,TRBJ1-4,TRBV15,CATSRGVNEKLFF,TGTGCCACCAGCAGAGGAGTGAATGAAAAACTGTTTTTT
.,.,TRBJ1-3,TRBV4-3,CASSQDRQGHSGNTIYF,TGCGCCAGCAGCCAAGATCGGCAGGGGCACTCTGGAAACACCATATATTTT
.,.,TRBJ2-7,TRBV7-3,CASSLARDYEQYF,TGTGCCAGCAGTTTAGCCCGGGACTACGAGCAGTACTTC
TRBD1,few,TRBJ1-1,TRBV5-1,CASSSQGAEAFF,TGCGCCAGCAGCTCCCAGGGGGCTGAAGCTTTCTTT
.,once,TRBJ2-2,TRBV5-1,CASSLDSSARYPGGELFF,TGCGCCAGCAGCTTGGATTCTAGCGCCCGCTACCCTGGCGGGGAGCTGTTTTTT
TRBD2,.,TRBJ2-1,TRBV5-5,CASSPGLAGGLSSYNEQFF,TGTGCCAGCAGCCCCGGACTAGCGGGGGGCCTTAGCTCCTACAATGAGCAGTTCTTC
TRBD1,.,TRBJ1-1,TRBV10-1,CAPGTGMNTEAFF,TGCGCCCCCGGGACAGGAATGAACACTGAAGCTTTCTTT
TRBD2,few,TRBJ2-7,TRBV29-1,CSTGTSGYEQYF,TGCAGCACCGGGACTAGCGGCTACGAGCAGTACTTC
.,few,TRBJ1-4,TRBV7-2,CASSEKPPGDATNEKLFF,TGTGCCAGCAGCGAAAAACCCCCCGGGGATGCAACTAATGAAAAACTGTTTTTT
.,.,TRBJ2-4,TRBV13,CASSLAGSKNIQYF,TGTGCCAGCAGCTTGGCCGGGTCCAAAAACATTCAGTACTTC
.,.,TRBJ1-2,TRBV6-5,CASTDMGAGNYGYTF,TGTGCCAGCACGGATATGGGAGCTGGCAACTATGGCTACACCTTC
TRBD1,.,TRBJ1-1,TRBV6-5,CASSYEGRDREAFF,TGTGCCAGCAGTTATGAAGGCCGGGACAGAGAAGCTTTCTTT
.,.,TRBJ2-6,TRBV15,CATSREGGSSGANVLTF,TGTGCCACCAGCAGAGAGGGGGGATCCTCTGGGGCCAACGTCCTGACTTTC
.,.,TRBJ2-2,TRBV28,CASSFWQANTGELFF,TGTGCCAGCAGTTTTTGGCAGGCGAACACCGGGGAGCTGTTTTTT
TRBD2,.,TRBJ2-2,TRBV5-6,CASSPRRGLAGAGTGELFF,TGTGCCAGCAGCCCGCGGCGGGGACTAGCGGGAGCTGGCACCGGGGAGCTGTTTTTT